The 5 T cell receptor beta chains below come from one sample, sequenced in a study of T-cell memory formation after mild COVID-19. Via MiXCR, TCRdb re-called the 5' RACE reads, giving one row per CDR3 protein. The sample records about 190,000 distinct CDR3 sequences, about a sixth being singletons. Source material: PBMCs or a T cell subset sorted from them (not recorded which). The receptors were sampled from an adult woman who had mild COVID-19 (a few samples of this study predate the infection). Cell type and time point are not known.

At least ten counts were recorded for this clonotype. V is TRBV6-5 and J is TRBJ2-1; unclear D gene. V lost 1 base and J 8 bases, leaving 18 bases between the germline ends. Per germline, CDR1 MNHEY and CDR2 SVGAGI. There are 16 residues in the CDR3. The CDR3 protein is CASSYYSRPVTHEQFF. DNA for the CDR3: TGTGCCAGCAGTTACTACTCGAGGCCGGTGACCCATGAGCAGTTCTTC.

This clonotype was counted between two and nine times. CDR3 region: CASSDYGWELFF. The DNA for the CDR3 is TGCGCCAGCAGTGATTATGGTTGGGAGCTGTTTTTT. The rearrangement links TRBV10-2 to TRBJ2-2; unclear D gene. The length of the CDR3 is 12 residues. The germline V and J ends were trimmed by 3 bases and 9 bases, with 8 bases remaining between them. Germline CDR1 reads WSHSY; CDR2 reads SAAADI.

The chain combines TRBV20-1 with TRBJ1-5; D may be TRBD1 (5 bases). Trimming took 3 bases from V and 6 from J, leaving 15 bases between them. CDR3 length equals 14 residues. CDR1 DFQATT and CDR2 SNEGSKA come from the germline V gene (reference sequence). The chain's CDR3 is CSARGGSGGQPQHF. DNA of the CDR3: TGCAGTGCTAGGGGCGGCTCGGGGGGTCAGCCCCAGCATTTT.

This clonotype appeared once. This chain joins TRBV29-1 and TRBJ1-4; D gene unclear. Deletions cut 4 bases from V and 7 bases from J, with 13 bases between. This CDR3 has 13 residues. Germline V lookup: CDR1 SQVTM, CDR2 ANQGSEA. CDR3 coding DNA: TGCAGCGTTGTGGCAGGTTATAGTGAAAAACTGTTTTTT. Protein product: CSVVAGYSEKLFF.

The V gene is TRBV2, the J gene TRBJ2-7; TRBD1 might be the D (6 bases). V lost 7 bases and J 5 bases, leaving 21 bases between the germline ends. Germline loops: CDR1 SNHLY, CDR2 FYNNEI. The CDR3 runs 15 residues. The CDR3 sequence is CASTLDRRNGNEQYF. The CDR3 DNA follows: TGTGCCAGCACCCTCGACAGGAGGAACGGTAACGAGCAGTACTTC.